Below, one T cell receptor beta chain is given with its context. Its antigen target is currently unknown. No clone much larger than this one lies a single base away; base qualities are absent. These data are taken from a study of T cell responses to AZD1222 COVID-19 vaccine (dated by TCRdb to the early 2020s). At the level of the whole study: AZD1222 recipients with second doses at about 4 weeks or about 12 weeks were pooled, because spike-specific TCR depth and breadth did not differ between schedules. A total of 240 or so trial participants underwent TCR sequencing, of whom nearly 210 had received two doses of AZD1222 and 26 had received two doses of the MenACWY control vaccine. Trial participants were enrolled by age into 18-55, 56-69 and 70-plus year subgroups, with around 140, 26 and 57 TCR-sequenced participants respectively. The study at large found these results: Because no day 14 peak-response samples were available, repertoires were characterized only after the peak T cell response. Vaccine-associated CD4 TCRs spanned the whole spike protein, with dominant responses in regions 160-218 and 743-854. In the small 56-69-year group, the increase in depth fell short of significance, most likely because of low power. Spike-specific TCR breadth and depth rose significantly after two AZD1222 doses compared with day 0 and with MenACWY recipients. Reportedly, almost half of the unique spike-specific TCRs recognized epitopes lying outside the regions that are mutated in the B.1.351 and B.1.1.7 variants. Participants were mostly white British and included more females than males, and it was suggested by the authors that clonal diversity may have been underestimated. Conclusions about previously exposed vaccinees were limited because only six AZD1222 recipients were SARS-CoV-2 seropositive at baseline.

Reading the label with the study, this specimen's time point is: baseline before first vaccination. Vaccinee samples were obtained from the UK trials COV001 and COV002, which included a single-blind randomized controlled phase 2/3 trial of AZD1222 (ChAdOx1 nCoV-19) in healthy adults. For TCRbeta chain sequencing, PBMC samples were collected from trial participants at day 0 and at day 28 after the second dose. The cysteine opens and the phenylalanine closes a CDR3 of 15 amino acids. The CDR3 DNA has 45 bases and is translated from base 1. As encoded in the germline V gene (reference sequence), CDR1 is MNHEY while CDR2 is SMNVEV. The V and J ends are trimmed by 4 bases and 4 bases, leaving 16 bases between them. The CDR3 regions of human TCRbeta chains were analyzed by immunosequencing. The authors' pipeline ran thus. TCRs in the repertoires were matched against a reference library of SARS-CoV-2-specific TCRs that had been generated with the MIRA antigen-specificity platform. Breadth meant the fraction of unique TCRs that were SARS-CoV-2-associated, whereas depth meant the fraction of total T cells that were SARS-CoV-2-associated. Using the MIRA data, each spike-specific TCR was assigned both to the spike region to which the TCR was reactive and to a CD4 or CD8 class. Log10-transformed breadth and depth values were compared by one-way ANOVA with Sidak's multiple comparisons tests. As stored in TCRdb, this immuneACCESS dataset retains in-frame rearrangements with V and J assigned. A fraction of the clones does not appear; measured against another copy, unresolved V genes explain less than half of the discrepancy, and the remainder lacks a known reason. For V, J and clone size, that table is used; D and trimming come from the DNA. The sample yields more than 150,000 clones; approximately 90% were counted once. 0.95% to 1% of the sample is taken by the ten largest.

The source material was peripheral blood, sampled on day 0 of AZD1222 vaccination. The sequence derives from an adult in good health. The chain is assembled from TRBV27 and TRBJ2-5; TRBD2 could be the D gene, as 5 bases match. The CDR3 loop reads CASSSDLGARETQYF. The DNA sequence follows: TGTGCCAGCAGTTCCGATTTGGGAGCGCGAGAGACCCAGTACTTC.